The clone carrying this T cell receptor beta chain was seen only once. Random-hexamer reverse transcription was applied to roughly 0.45 to 1 ug RNA. TCRdb redid the calling of the immunoSEQ multiplex PCR reads with MiXCR, one entry per CDR3 protein. The table lists 150,000 to 200,000 distinct CDR3 sequences, roughly nine tenths of them singletons. These data belong to a study of CD8 T cells in Susac syndrome. Between the trimmed V and J ends, which lost 3 bases and 4 bases, there was a span of 10 bases. The CDR3 consists of 14 residues. CDR1 and CDR2 (germline): SNHLY, FYNNEI. Sequenced sample: CD4+ T cells from PBMCs. The chain carries TRBV2 and TRBJ1-5; D is ambiguous. The TCR originated in a human donor with Susac syndrome. CDR3 protein: CASSEVTQNQPQHF. In DNA, the CDR3 is TGTGCCAGCAGTGAGGTCACTCAAAATCAGCCCCAGCATTTT.